These 4 T cell receptor beta chains originate from one sample sequenced in a study of PD-L1 blockade in urothelial cancer. Produced via immunoSEQ multiplex PCR; TCRdb's table is partial and in-frame only. The table has 120,000 or so clones, roughly 86% seen once. Noted time point: peripheral blood 6 weeks after treatment start. The sample in question was PBMCs, obtained around atezolizumab (anti-PD-L1) treatment. Receptors were obtained from a man aged 50 or older with urothelial cancer.

The chain is built from TRBV7-9 and TRBJ1-2; D remains ambiguous. CDR3 length: 12 residues. Germline CDR1 is SEHNR and CDR2 is FQNEAQ (reference sequence). The germline V and J ends were trimmed by 5 bases and 0 bases, with 4 bases remaining between them. CDR3 nucleotide sequence: TGTGCCAGCAGCGCAGCTAACTATGGCTACACCTTC. Translation: CASSAANYGYTF.

This clone has just a few counts. The V and J genes are TRBV6-5 and TRBJ2-2; TRBD2 is a possible D gene (5 bases). The CDR3 covers 15 residues. Germline CDR1 reads MNHEY; CDR2 reads SVGAGI. V lost 4 bases and J 3 bases, leaving 12 bases between the germline ends. The CDR3 DNA is TGTGCCAGCAGTTTAGGGAGAGTCGACACCGGGGAGCTGTTTTTT. Its protein product is CASSLGRVDTGELFF.

V is TRBV6-5 and J is TRBJ2-3, with TRBD1 identical over 7 bases. There are 15 residues in the CDR3. Germline-derived CDR1 and CDR2 are MNHEY and SVGAGI. V shed 6 bases, J shed 4 bases, and the junction held 10 bases outside the gene matches. This CDR3 reads CASRSDRVVADTQYF. The CDR3 DNA reads TGTGCCAGCAGATCCGACAGGGTTGTTGCAGATACGCAGTATTTT.

The rearrangement uses TRBV7-8 and TRBJ1-5; D not certain. CDR1 and CDR2 from the germline V gene are SGHVS and FQNEAQ. The CDR3 length is 15 residues. V was cut by 5 bases and J by 0 bases, with 11 bases left in between. CDR3: CASSPVAYSNQPQHF. CDR3 in DNA: TGTGCCAGCAGCCCAGTCGCATATAGCAATCAGCCCCAGCATTTT. Filled out from reference TRBV7-8 and TRBJ1-5, the complete variable domain reads GAGVSQSPRYKVAKRGQDVALRCDPISGHVSLFWYQQALGQGPEFLTYFQNEAQLDKSGLPSDRFFAERPEGSVSTLKIQRTQQEDSAVYLCASSPVAYSNQPQHFGDGTRLSIL.